A selection of T cell receptor beta chains follows, all from one sample in a study of cytomegalovirus exposure and HLA in healthy donors. Produced via immunoSEQ multiplex PCR; TCRdb's table is partial and in-frame only. The sample includes 150,000 or so clones, around 83% of them seen just once. Input material: PBMCs. All receptors derive from a human donor in good health. Both conserved end residues are part of each CDR3. The D gene is left open where the match is weak. Size is omitted from some rows. Given values are once, few, many or a class for expanded clones.

>-|-|TRBJ2-5|TRBV5-1
CASSPMTDQETQYF
TGCGCCAGCAGCCCGATGACAGACCAAGAGACCCAGTACTTC
>-|-|TRBJ2-3|TRBV11-3
CASSDRLLSTDTQYF
TGTGCCAGCAGCGACCGCCTACTAAGCACAGATACGCAGTATTTT
>-|TRBD2|TRBJ2-7|TRBV13
CASSLGGVHYEQYF
TGTGCCAGCAGCCTGGGGGGGGTCCACTACGAGCAGTACTTC
>-|TRBD1|TRBJ2-4|TRBV7-8
CASSTGQGAKNIQYF
TGTGCCAGCAGCACAGGACAGGGGGCCAAAAACATTCAGTACTTC
>few|-|TRBJ2-7|TRBV5-1
CASSGGGAHYEQYF
TGCGCCAGCAGTGGAGGGGGCGCCCACTACGAGCAGTACTTC
>once|-|TRBJ2-7|TRBV29-1
CSVEVISNPYEQYF
TGCAGCGTCGAGGTTATTAGCAACCCCTACGAGCAGTACTTC
>-|TRBD1|TRBJ2-1|TRBV19
CASSIVQGVSYEQFF
TGTGCCAGTAGTATAGTGCAGGGGGTTTCTTATGAGCAGTTCTTC
>-|-|TRBJ2-1|TRBV21-1
CASFTRLVWAYNEQFF
TGTGCCAGCTTCACCCGACTAGTGTGGGCCTACAATGAGCAGTTCTTC
>-|TRBD1|TRBJ1-4|TRBV14
CASSTQGISNEKLFF
TGTGCCAGCAGCACACAGGGGATAAGCAATGAAAAACTGTTTTTT
>-|-|TRBJ2-7|TRBV15
CATSRAGFYEQYF
TGTGCCACCAGCAGGGCCGGGTTCTACGAGCAGTACTTC
>-|-|TRBJ1-6|TRBV15
CATSRDGTNSPLHF
TGTGCCACCAGCAGAGATGGCACCAATTCACCCCTCCACTTT
>-|-|TRBJ2-7|TRBV6-1
CASRGGLGVFEQYF
TGTGCCAGCAGGGGGGGGCTAGGGGTATTCGAGCAGTACTTC
>-|-|TRBJ1-2|TRBV6-6
CASSPGQTYGYTF
TGTGCCAGCAGCCCCGGACAGACCTATGGCTACACCTTC
>-|TRBD1|TRBJ2-2|TRBV11-3
CASSRQGRGTGELFF
TGTGCCAGCAGCCGACAGGGTAGGGGCACCGGGGAGCTGTTTTTT
>-|-|TRBJ1-3|TRBV7-9
CASSPPVRYRISGNTIYF
TGTGCCAGCAGCCCCCCAGTTAGGTACAGGATCTCTGGAAACACCATATATTTT
>-|TRBD1|TRBJ1-1|TRBV6-1
CASSEWTGGRPEAFF
TGTGCCAGCAGTGAATGGACAGGGGGGAGGCCTGAAGCTTTCTTT
>-|TRBD2|TRBJ2-5|TRBV4-2
CASSSRAGGRQETQYF
TGTGCCAGCAGCTCGAGAGCGGGAGGCCGCCAAGAGACCCAGTACTTC
>-|TRBD2|TRBJ2-3|TRBV5-1
CASSPNPTLLARSTDTQYF
TGCGCCAGCAGCCCAAACCCTACCTTACTAGCGCGAAGCACAGATACGCAGTATTTT
>-|TRBD2|TRBJ2-1|TRBV6-1
CASSRGDKGNNEQFF
TGTGCCAGCAGTCGGGGGGATAAGGGCAACAATGAGCAGTTCTTC
>-|TRBD1|TRBJ1-5|TRBV6-6
CASSYTGQSNQPQHF
TGTGCCAGCAGTTACACGGGACAGAGCAATCAGCCCCAGCATTTT
>-|-|TRBJ2-1|TRBV7-2
CASSLAASPEQFF
TGTGCCAGCAGCTTAGCGGCTAGCCCTGAGCAGTTCTTC
>once|-|TRBJ2-7|TRBV19
CASSQATGYEQYF
TGTGCCAGTAGTCAAGCGACAGGCTACGAGCAGTACTTC
>-|TRBD2|TRBJ2-1|TRBV7-3
CASSLGTSGRNEQFF
TGTGCCAGCAGCTTGGGGACTAGCGGGAGAAATGAGCAGTTCTTC
>-|TRBD1|TRBJ1-2|TRBV18
CASSPGQVDGYTF
TGTGCCAGCTCACCGGGACAGGTGGATGGCTACACCTTC
>-|-|TRBJ2-1|TRBV5-1
CASGGNRSTYNEQFF
TGCGCCAGCGGCGGGAATAGGTCCACCTACAATGAGCAGTTCTTC
>-|-|TRBJ1-6|TRBV5-5
CASSLEYRGYNSPLHF
TGTGCCAGCAGCTTGGAATACAGAGGGTATAATTCACCCCTCCACTTT
>-|TRBD2|TRBJ2-3|TRBV5-4
CASSLFAGVFADTQYF
TGTGCCAGCAGCTTATTCGCGGGAGTATTCGCAGATACGCAGTATTTT
>-|-|TRBJ2-1|TRBV27
CASARAGTYNEQFF
TGTGCCAGCGCTAGGGCGGGAACCTACAATGAGCAGTTCTTC
>-|-|TRBJ2-7|TRBV9
CASSESSASNEQYF
TGTGCCAGCAGTGAGAGTAGCGCCAGCAACGAGCAGTACTTC
>-|-|TRBJ2-1|TRBV9
CASSVEGGGEQFF
TGTGCCAGCAGCGTTGAGGGGGGGGGTGAGCAGTTCTTC
>-|TRBD1|TRBJ2-2|TRBV27
CASGQGALFTRELFF
TGTGCCAGCGGGCAGGGGGCCCTTTTCACCAGGGAGCTGTTTTTT
>-|TRBD1|TRBJ1-1|TRBV27
CASSQQGMNTEAFF
TGTGCCAGCAGTCAACAGGGGATGAACACTGAAGCTTTCTTT
>-|TRBD2|TRBJ2-1|TRBV27
CASTISSGGNEQFF
TGTGCCAGCACCATCTCGTCGGGAGGCAATGAGCAGTTCTTC
>few|TRBD1|TRBJ1-5|TRBV7-2
CASSWDRTNQPQHF
TGTGCCAGCAGCTGGGACAGGACCAATCAGCCCCAGCATTTT
>-|-|TRBJ1-1|TRBV10-1
CASGDRNTEAFF
TGCGCCAGTGGAGACCGAAACACTGAAGCTTTCTTT
>-|TRBD2|TRBJ2-7|TRBV19
CASSWTSGGSYEQYF
TGTGCCAGTAGTTGGACTAGCGGGGGTTCCTACGAGCAGTACTTC
>-|TRBD1|TRBJ1-1|TRBV6-5
CASRPDRGRLAFF
TGTGCCAGCAGACCCGACAGGGGGCGATTGGCTTTCTTT
>-|-|TRBJ1-1|TRBV7-6
CASSLSLNTEAFF
TGTGCCAGCAGCCTAAGTCTGAACACTGAAGCTTTCTTT
>-|TRBD1|TRBJ2-7|TRBV18
CASSQQGISEQYF
TGTGCCAGCTCACAACAGGGGATCAGCGAGCAGTACTTC
>few|-|TRBJ1-5|TRBV6-1
CASSEESGSQPQHF
TGTGCCAGCAGTGAAGAATCTGGGAGTCAGCCCCAGCATTTT
>few|TRBD1|TRBJ1-6|TRBV7-2
CASSPPRDSYNSPLHF
TGTGCCAGCAGCCCCCCGAGGGACAGCTATAATTCACCCCTCCACTTT
>-|-|TRBJ1-1|TRBV9
CASNPANGNTEAFF
TGTGCCAGCAACCCTGCTAACGGGAACACTGAAGCTTTCTTT
>once|TRBD1|TRBJ1-1|TRBV5-1
CASSQGVNTEAFF
TGCGCCAGCTCTCAGGGGGTGAACACTGAAGCTTTCTTT
>-|-|TRBJ2-3|TRBV7-2
CASSLSGSTTGDTQYF
TGTGCCAGCAGCTTATCGGGTAGCACGACCGGAGATACGCAGTATTTT